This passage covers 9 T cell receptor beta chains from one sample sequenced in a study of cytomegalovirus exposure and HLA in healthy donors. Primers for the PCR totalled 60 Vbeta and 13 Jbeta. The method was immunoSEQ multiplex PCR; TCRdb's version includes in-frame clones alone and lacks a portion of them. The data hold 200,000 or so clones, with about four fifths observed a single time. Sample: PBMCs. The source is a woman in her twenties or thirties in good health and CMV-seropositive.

CDR3 sequence: CASSLRGLVNEKLFF. CDR3 DNA sequence: TGTGCCAGCAGCTTGAGGGGGCTTGTTAATGAAAAACTGTTTTTT. The rearrangement uses TRBV11-2 and TRBJ1-4; 7 bases are shared with TRBD1. The CDR3 length is 15 residues. The germline gives CDR1 SGHAT, CDR2 FQNNGV. V lost 3 bases to trimming and J lost 4 bases; unmatched junction nucleotides: 5.

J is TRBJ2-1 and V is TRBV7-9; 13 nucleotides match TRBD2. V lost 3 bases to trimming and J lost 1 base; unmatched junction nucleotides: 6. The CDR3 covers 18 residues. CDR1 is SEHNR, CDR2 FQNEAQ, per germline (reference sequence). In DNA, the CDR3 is TGTGCCAGCAGCTTTGGACTAGCGGGGGCCCTATCCTACAATGAGCAGTTCTTC. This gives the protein CASSFGLAGALSYNEQFF.

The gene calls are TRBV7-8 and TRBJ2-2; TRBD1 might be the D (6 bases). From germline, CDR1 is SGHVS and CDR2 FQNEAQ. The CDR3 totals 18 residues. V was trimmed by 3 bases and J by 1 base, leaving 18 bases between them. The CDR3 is CASSFLVGDTLNTGELFF. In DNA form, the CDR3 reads TGTGCCAGCAGCTTTTTGGTGGGGGACACACTGAACACCGGGGAGCTGTTTTTT.

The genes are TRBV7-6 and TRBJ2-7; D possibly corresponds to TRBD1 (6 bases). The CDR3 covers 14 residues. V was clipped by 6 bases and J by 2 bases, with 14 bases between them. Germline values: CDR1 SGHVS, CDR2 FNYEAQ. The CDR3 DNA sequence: TGTGCCAGCAGTTCTACAGGGAATCCCTACGAGCAGTACTTC. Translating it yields CASSSTGNPYEQYF.

In DNA, the CDR3 is TGTGCCAGCAGTCCCACCGGTGGGACAGAGAATTCACCCCTCCACTTT. It specifies CASSPTGGTENSPLHF. This sequence joins TRBV28 and TRBJ1-6, with TRBD1 matching over 7 bases. J gave up 7 bases and V 5 bases, and 11 bases lay outside the gene matches. CDR3 size: 16 residues. CDR1 MDHEN and CDR2 SYDVKM come from the germline V gene.

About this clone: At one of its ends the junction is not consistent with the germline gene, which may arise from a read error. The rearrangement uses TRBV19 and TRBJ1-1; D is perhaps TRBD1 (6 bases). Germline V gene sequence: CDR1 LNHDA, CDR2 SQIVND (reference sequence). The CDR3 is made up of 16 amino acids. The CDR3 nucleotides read TGTGCCAGTAGTCCAGGGGCGGGGGTTCTGAAGACTGAAGCTTTCTTT. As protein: CASSPGAGVLKTEAFF.

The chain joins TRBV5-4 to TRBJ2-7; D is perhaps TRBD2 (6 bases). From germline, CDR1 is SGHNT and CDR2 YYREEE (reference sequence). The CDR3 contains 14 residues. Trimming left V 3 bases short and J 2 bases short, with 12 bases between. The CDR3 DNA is TGTGCCAGCAGCTGGAGCGGGCGGACCTACGAGCAGTACTTC. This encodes CASSWSGRTYEQYF.

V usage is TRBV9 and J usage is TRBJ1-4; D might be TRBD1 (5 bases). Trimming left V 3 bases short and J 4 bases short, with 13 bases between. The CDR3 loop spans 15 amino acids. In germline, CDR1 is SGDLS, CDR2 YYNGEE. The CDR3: CASSARVGGNEKLFF. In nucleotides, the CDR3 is TGTGCCAGCAGCGCAAGGGTCGGGGGTAATGAAAAACTGTTTTTT.

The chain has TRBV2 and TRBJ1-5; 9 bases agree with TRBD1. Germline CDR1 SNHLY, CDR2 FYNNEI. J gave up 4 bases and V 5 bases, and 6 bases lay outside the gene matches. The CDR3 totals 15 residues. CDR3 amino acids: CASSPPGTGNQPQHF. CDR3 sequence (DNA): TGTGCCAGCAGTCCTCCCGGGACAGGGAATCAGCCCCAGCATTTT.